These 25 T cell receptor beta chains came from one sample sequenced in a study of blood T cell repertoires in COVID-19. Repertoires were generated with immunoSEQ multiplex PCR, while TCRdb's copy carries only in-frame clones and drops some. In the table there are approximately 300,000 clones, about four fifths of which are singletons. Sequenced material: peripheral blood. All receptors derive from a woman between 45 and 60 years old with acute or convalescent COVID-19.

The J gene is TRBJ2-1, the V gene TRBV7-8, with a possible D match to TRBD1 (6 bases). The CDR3 has 14 amino acids. Trimming pared 5 bases from V and 2 bases from J, leaving 10 bases between. Germline CDR1 is SGHVS and CDR2 is FQNEAQ. CDR3 bases: TGTGCCAGCAGCGCTTCAGGGGCCTACAATGAGCAGTTCTTC. Its protein is CASSASGAYNEQFF.

On this clone itself: This sample also contains other DNA sequences that code for the same CDR3. The V call is TRBV5-1, the J call TRBJ1-5, with no clear D. Germline CDR1 SGHRS, CDR2 YFSETQ. V gave up 0 bases and J gave up 4 bases, with 8 bases separating them. The CDR3 totals 14 residues. Written as DNA, the CDR3 is TGCGCCAGCAGCTTGGCAGGATTAAATCAGCCCCAGCATTTT. Translated: CASSLAGLNQPQHF.

The rearrangement joins TRBV6-4 to TRBJ2-2, with TRBD2 identical over 12 bases. With 3 bases clipped from V and 4 bases from J, the junction kept 0 bases outside the gene matches. From germline, CDR1 is MRHNA and CDR2 SNTAGT. CDR3 size: 15 residues. CDR3 coding DNA: TGTGCCAGCAGTGAGACTAGCGGGGGCACCGGGGAGCTGTTTTTT. Its translation is CASSETSGGTGELFF.

The chain carries TRBV7-2 and TRBJ2-1; 10 nucleotides align to TRBD2. The germline V gene has CDR1 SGHTA and CDR2 FQGNSA. V lost 11 bases and J lost 7; bases outside the gene matches: 8. The CDR3 sequence is 13 residues long. The CDR3 region has the DNA TGTGCCTGTGCTAGCGGGAGAGGTAATGAGCAGTTCTTC. Translated, it gives CACASGRGNEQFF.

The chain uses TRBV19 and TRBJ1-1; a possible D gene is TRBD1 (6 bases). V lost 4 bases and J lost 0, with 12 bases in between. The germline V gene encodes CDR1 LNHDA and CDR2 SQIVND (reference sequence). The CDR3 extends over 15 amino acids. CDR3 sequence: CASSNLDSVNTEAFF. The CDR3 nucleotides read TGTGCCAGTAGTAACCTGGACAGCGTGAACACTGAAGCTTTCTTT.

This rearrangement joins TRBV7-2 to TRBJ1-5; D is undetermined. Trimming pared 1 base from V and 9 bases from J, leaving 19 bases between. The CDR3 has 16 residues. Germline CDR1 and CDR2: SGHTA and FQGNSA. CDR3 residues: CASSLVVNKFDPPQHF. The CDR3 nucleotides are TGTGCCAGCAGCTTAGTGGTCAACAAATTCGATCCGCCCCAGCATTTT.

This clone turned up a few times. This chain connects TRBV24-1 to TRBJ1-2; possible D gene TRBD1, 5 bases. Germline V lookup: CDR1 KGHDR, CDR2 SFDVKD. This CDR3 has 16 amino acids. The germline V and J ends were trimmed by 4 bases and 3 bases, with 17 bases remaining between them. CDR3 in amino acids: CATSDPGWGVDYGYTF. The CDR3, as DNA: TGTGCCACCAGTGACCCCGGTTGGGGGGTGGACTATGGCTACACCTTC.

The chain recombines TRBV5-1 with TRBJ1-1; D is unclear. The germline V gene has CDR1 SGHRS and CDR2 YFSETQ. The V and J ends lost 0 bases and 0 bases respectively, with 6 bases between them. The CDR3 has 14 amino acids. CDR3: CASSLGAMNTEAFF. The CDR3 DNA follows: TGCGCCAGCAGCTTGGGGGCCATGAACACTGAAGCTTTCTTT. The variable domain in full, with the rest retrieved from reference TRBV5-1 and TRBJ1-1, is KAGVTQTPRYLIKTRGQQVTLSCSPISGHRSVSWYQQTPGQGLQFLFEYFSETQRNKGNFPGRFSGRQFSNSRSEMNVSTLELGDSALYLCASSLGAMNTEAFFGQGTRLTVV.

The V and J genes are TRBV15 and TRBJ1-2; no clear D. The CDR3 extends over 16 amino acids. Trimming took off 0 bases at V and 4 bases at J, with 15 bases between the two ends. Germline values: CDR1 LNHNV, CDR2 YYDKDF (reference sequence). As DNA, the CDR3 is TGTGCCACCAGCAGAGAGCCAGCGAACCCCCTCTATGGCTACACCTTC. It codes for CATSREPANPLYGYTF.

The chain employs TRBV7-2 and TRBJ1-6; D is unresolved. This CDR3 contains 14 residues. The germline V and J ends were trimmed by 1 base and 7 bases, with 8 bases remaining between them. The germline V gene encodes CDR1 SGHTA and CDR2 FQGNSA. The CDR3: CASSLERGNSPLHF. The CDR3 DNA follows: TGTGCCAGCAGCTTAGAAAGAGGGAATTCACCCCTCCACTTT.

The CDR3, as DNA: TGTGCCAGCAGCTTAGGGGCAACAGGGGGTTATGGCTACACCTTC. This sequence encodes CASSLGATGGYGYTF. The chain joins TRBV7-9 to TRBJ1-2; 8 bases align to TRBD1. V dropped 1 base and J dropped 5; count of bases not matched to a gene: 6. CDR3 length equals 15 residues. CDR1 and CDR2 (germline): SEHNR, FQNEAQ (reference sequence).

This chain connects TRBV2 to TRBJ2-3; the match to TRBD2 covers 8 bases. The CDR3 runs to 14 residues. CDR1 is SNHLY, CDR2 FYNNEI, per germline. The V and J ends lost 7 bases and 6 bases, in that order; junction bases with no gene match: 9. The CDR3 DNA is TGTGCCAGCAACCCTAGCGGGCAATTCGATACGCAGTATTTT. The encoded protein is CASNPSGQFDTQYF.

V and J are TRBV19 and TRBJ2-7, with TRBD1 identical over 9 bases. Germline V gene data show CDR1 as LNHDA and CDR2 as SQIVND (reference sequence). The CDR3 runs 15 residues. Unmatched junction bases numbered 5, after V lost 3 bases and J lost 2 bases. The CDR3: CASSIDRGSTYEQYF. DNA of the CDR3: TGTGCCAGTAGTATCGACAGGGGGTCAACCTACGAGCAGTACTTC.

The chain has TRBV2 and TRBJ1-2, with D hard to call. The CDR3 runs 14 residues. Trimming left V 7 bases short and J 7 bases short, with 19 bases between. CDR1 SNHLY and CDR2 FYNNEI come from the germline V gene. CDR3 residues: CASNQVEPGSGYTF. The CDR3 region has the DNA TGTGCCAGCAACCAGGTGGAGCCTGGGAGTGGCTACACCTTC.

This clone showed up just a few times. Different DNA sequences within this sample yield the same CDR3. The V and J genes are TRBV30 and TRBJ1-5; TRBD1 agrees at 9 bases. The CDR3 is made up of 12 amino acids. The V gene's germline CDR1 is GTSNPN and CDR2 SVGIG (reference sequence). V shed 5 bases, J shed 4 bases, and the junction held 0 bases outside the gene matches. CDR3 sequence reads: CAWGTGNQPQHF. In nucleotides, the CDR3 is TGTGCCTGGGGGACAGGGAATCAGCCCCAGCATTTT.

This clone showed up just once. This chain uses TRBV10-2 with TRBJ2-7, with 7 bases matching TRBD2. Trimming at V came to 5 bases and at J to 2 bases, leaving 6 bases not matched to a gene. This CDR3 region has 14 residues. The germline V gene has CDR1 WSHSY and CDR2 SAAADI. The CDR3 loop reads CASSRGVNTYEQYF. The CDR3, as DNA: TGCGCCAGCAGTCGGGGGGTTAACACCTACGAGCAGTACTTC.

This chain links TRBV12-3 or TRBV12-4 with TRBJ1-3, with unresolved D. The V end lost 7 bases, the J end lost 2 bases, and 9 bases lay between the germline ends. CDR3 length: 13 amino acids. CDR3 nucleotide sequence: TGTGCCAGCAACCACTTACCTGGAAACACCATATATTTT. It specifies CASNHLPGNTIYF.

This clone was seen a single time. The rearrangement links TRBV12-3 or TRBV12-4 to TRBJ1-1; D is possibly TRBD1 (6 bases). The CDR3 is 13 amino acids. This CDR3 is CATTGRVYTEAFF. CDR3 DNA: TGTGCTACCACAGGGCGGGTGTACACTGAAGCTTTCTTT.

The chain recombines TRBV5-4 with TRBJ2-1; TRBD2 might be the D (6 bases). The germline gives CDR1 SGHNT, CDR2 YYREEE (reference sequence). The length of the CDR3 is 16 residues. Trimming took off 0 bases at V and 9 bases at J, with 19 bases between the two ends. CDR3 amino acids: CASSLGGSSAGGEQFF. The CDR3 coding sequence is TGTGCCAGCAGCTTGGGGGGGTCTAGCGCTGGAGGTGAGCAGTTCTTC.

The rearrangement links TRBV5-1 to TRBJ2-2; D unclear. The CDR3 consists of 14 residues. Looked up from germline, CDR1 is SGHRS and CDR2 is YFSETQ. The V and J ends lost 5 bases and 0 bases respectively, with 8 bases between them. CDR3 loop: CASRGDTNTGELFF. The CDR3, as DNA: TGCGCCAGCAGGGGTGACACGAACACCGGGGAGCTGTTTTTT. The variable domain in full, completed from reference TRBV5-1 and TRBJ2-2, reads KAGVTQTPRYLIKTRGQQVTLSCSPISGHRSVSWYQQTPGQGLQFLFEYFSETQRNKGNFPGRFSGRQFSNSRSEMNVSTLELGDSALYLCASRGDTNTGELFFGEGSRLTVL.

The CDR3 loop is CASSLGSQETQYF. The CDR3 DNA reads TGTGCCAGCAGCTTGGGCAGCCAAGAGACCCAGTACTTC. The J gene is TRBJ2-5, the V gene TRBV7-2; no clear D. V lost 3 bases and J 1 base, leaving 6 bases between the germline ends. CDR3 length: 13 amino acids. Germline V gene sequence: CDR1 SGHTA, CDR2 FQGNSA.

The chain uses TRBV15 and TRBJ1-5; D is perhaps TRBD1 (6 bases). The CDR3 is 17 amino acids. The germline V gene encodes CDR1 LNHNV and CDR2 YYDKDF (reference sequence). Trimming removed 2 bases from V and 5 bases from J, with 19 bases in between. CDR3 sequence: CATSRPPTGRGDQPQHF. The CDR3 DNA reads TGTGCCACCAGCAGACCTCCGACAGGCCGGGGCGATCAGCCCCAGCATTTT.

This clone was seen only once. This chain joins TRBV3-1 (or the pseudogene TRBV3-2) and TRBJ1-3; weak D call: TRBD1 (6 bases). Between the trimmed V and J ends, which lost 1 base and 3 bases, there was a span of 10 bases. The CDR3 runs 15 residues. Germline CDR1 and CDR2: LGHDT and YNNKEL (reference sequence). The CDR3 is CASSQGTALGNTIYF. For the CDR3, the DNA is TGTGCCAGCAGCCAAGGGACAGCACTTGGAAACACCATATATTTT.

This clone has only a few counts. The chain combines TRBV7-9 with TRBJ2-4; D might be TRBD1 (6 bases). Germline V gives CDR1 SEHNR, CDR2 FQNEAQ (reference sequence). The ends were cut back, 1 base at V and 8 bases at J, with 12 bases in the middle. The CDR3 runs 14 residues. As DNA, the CDR3 is TGTGCCAGCAGCTTAGTGGACAGTTCAGACATTCAGTACTTC. Translation gives CASSLVDSSDIQYF.

This rearrangement joins TRBV9 to TRBJ1-1, with 11 bases lining up with TRBD1. V shed 4 bases and J 6 bases; nucleotides not matched to a gene: 8. The CDR3 is 15 amino acids. Germline CDR1 reads SGDLS; CDR2 reads YYNGEE. The CDR3 DNA follows: TGTGCCAGCAGCCCCCGGACAGGGGGCGCGGCTGAAGCTTTCTTT. Protein sequence: CASSPRTGGAAEAFF.